These 14 T cell receptor beta chains share one sample of origin, sequenced in a study of blood T cell repertoires in COVID-19 (dated by TCRdb to 2019 to 2021). Library preparation was by the immunoSEQ multiplex PCR assay. Entries here come from immuneACCESS through TCRdb and include only in-frame sequences with V and J called. Some clones fail to appear in such tables; in the studies checked, an unresolved V gene covers under half of the shortfall, and the cause of the remainder is unknown. Here the sample has about 180,000 clones; 86% occur a single time. The ten most abundant clones make up over 7% of the sample. The sequencing sample was made of PBMCs or T cells enriched from blood (not recorded which). Receptor source: a woman in her twenties or thirties who had recovered from COVID-19.

The chain carries TRBV11-2 and TRBJ1-1, with D perhaps TRBD1 (6 bases). The V end was cut by 3 bases, the J end by 5 bases, with 13 bases between. The CDR3 length is 14 residues. Germline V lookup: CDR1 SGHAT, CDR2 FQNNGV. DNA for the CDR3: TGTGCCAGCAGCTTCACAGGGATATTAACTGAAGCTTTCTTT. It codes for CASSFTGILTEAFF.

This chain uses TRBV5-1 with TRBJ1-1; possibly TRBD1 for D (5 bases). The CDR3 is 13 amino acids. V lost 6 bases to trimming and J lost 0 bases, with 9 bases between them. CDR1 and CDR2 (germline): SGHRS, YFSETQ. The CDR3: CASTAGMNTEAFF. In nucleotides, the CDR3 is TGCGCCAGCACTGCAGGGATGAACACTGAAGCTTTCTTT.

This chain joins TRBV7-2 and TRBJ2-7, with 13 bases lining up with TRBD2. CDR1 is SGHTA, CDR2 FQGNSA, per germline. The CDR3 runs to 14 residues. Germline trimming cut 4 bases from V and 4 bases from J; bases unmatched to any gene: 1. DNA for the CDR3: TGTGCCAGCAGCTGGACTAGCGGGAGTTACGAGCAGTACTTC. It yields the protein CASSWTSGSYEQYF.

In this sample, this clone turned up a few times. The chain has TRBV27 and TRBJ1-1, with D unclear. The CDR3 covers 10 residues. The germline CDR1 and CDR2 sequences are MNHEY and SMNVEV (reference sequence). With 6 bases removed from V and 7 bases from J, the gap between germline ends came to 6 bases. The CDR3 loop is CASRTDEAFF. In DNA form, the CDR3 reads TGTGCCAGCAGAACAGATGAAGCTTTCTTT.

This rearrangement joins TRBV28 to TRBJ2-5; the match to TRBD1 covers 7 bases. Germline CDR1 MDHEN, CDR2 SYDVKM. The CDR3 is 14 amino acids. V was pared by 4 bases and J by 5 bases, with 7 bases of the junction left unmatched. In nucleotides, the CDR3 is TGTGCCAGCAGTTATCAGGGGGTAATGGAGACCCAGTACTTC. Its protein product is CASSYQGVMETQYF.

The chain uses TRBV5-1 and TRBJ2-5, with TRBD1 matching 9 bases. Germline CDR1 and CDR2: SGHRS and YFSETQ. This CDR3 is built from 14 residues. The ends lost 4 bases at V and 5 bases at J; junction bases unmatched: 6. This CDR3 reads CASSRPGQGETQYF. The DNA of the CDR3 is TGCGCCAGCAGCCGACCCGGACAGGGGGAGACCCAGTACTTC.

The V and J genes are TRBV11-3 and TRBJ1-1; D is undetermined. The CDR3 totals 13 residues. CDR1 is SGHNT and CDR2 is YENEEA in the germline V gene. V was clipped by 5 bases and J by 3 bases, with 10 bases between them. This chain's CDR3 is CASSGNPYTEAFF. CDR3 sequence (DNA): TGTGCCAGCAGCGGCAATCCGTACACTGAAGCTTTCTTT.

This clone was detected a few times. The V call is TRBV27, the J call TRBJ1-6; 7 nucleotides match TRBD1. With V trimmed by 4 bases and J by 9 bases, 9 bases remained unmatched. CDR1 is MNHEY, CDR2 SMNVEV, per germline (reference sequence). The CDR3 is made up of 15 amino acids. This chain's CDR3 is CASSSGQAVGSPLHF. CDR3 DNA sequence: TGTGCCAGCAGTTCAGGACAGGCGGTGGGTTCACCCCTCCACTTT.

The V and J genes are TRBV5-6 and TRBJ2-1; 7 bases fit TRBD1. V was pared by 4 bases and J by 4 bases, with 8 bases of the junction left unmatched. CDR3 length: 15 residues. The germline gives CDR1 SGHDT, CDR2 YYEEEE. The CDR3 nucleotides read TGTGCCAGCAGCCCCTCGGGACAGTTATACAATGAGCAGTTCTTC. Translation gives CASSPSGQLYNEQFF.

This clone was seen only once. The chain couples TRBV12-5 to TRBJ2-1, with 16 bases identical to TRBD2. The trim removed 2 bases at V and 5 bases at J, leaving 9 bases unmatched. The CDR3 extends over 19 amino acids. CDR1 and CDR2 (germline): LGHNT, FRNRAP. The CDR3, as DNA: TGTGCTAGTGGTTTGATGAGGAGGGGACTAGCGGGAGGGGACAATGAGCAGTTCTTC. It is translated as CASGLMRRGLAGGDNEQFF.

The chain has TRBV24-1 and TRBJ1-2, with D unresolved. Germline V lookup: CDR1 KGHDR, CDR2 SFDVKD. CDR3 length equals 15 residues. V was shortened by 8 bases and J by 1 base, with 16 bases between the two germline ends. DNA for the CDR3: TGTGCCACCATCCGGCCGGGTGTTGTTAACTATGGCTACACCTTC. Translated, it gives CATIRPGVVNYGYTF.

The V and J genes are TRBV7-9 and TRBJ2-7; D may be TRBD2 (6 bases). CDR3 length equals 13 residues. V was clipped by 6 bases and J by 7 bases, with 16 bases between them. In germline, CDR1 is SEHNR, CDR2 FQNEAQ (reference sequence). CDR3 in amino acids: CASRASAQREQYF. The CDR3 DNA is TGTGCCAGCAGGGCTAGCGCACAGCGGGAGCAGTACTTC. The full variable domain, its missing parts supplied by reference TRBV7-9 and TRBJ2-7, is DTGVSQNPRHKITKRGQNVTFRCDPISEHNRLYWYRQTLGQGPEFLTYFQNEAQLEKSRLLSDRFSAERPKGSFSTLEIQRTEQGDSAMYLCASRASAQREQYFGPGTRLTVT.

As to this clone: The same CDR3 is also encoded by other DNA sequences in this sample. The V call is TRBV5-1, the J call TRBJ1-3, with D perhaps TRBD1 (5 bases). V dropped 3 bases and J dropped 1 base, with 8 bases sitting between them. Germline loops: CDR1 SGHRS, CDR2 YFSETQ. The CDR3 length is 14 residues. The CDR3 region has the DNA TGCGCCAGCAGCTCGCAGGGTTCTGGAAACACCATATATTTT. It specifies CASSSQGSGNTIYF. The entire variable domain, with the rest obtained from reference TRBV5-1 and TRBJ1-3, is as follows: KAGVTQTPRYLIKTRGQQVTLSCSPISGHRSVSWYQQTPGQGLQFLFEYFSETQRNKGNFPGRFSGRQFSNSRSEMNVSTLELGDSALYLCASSSQGSGNTIYFGEGSWLTVV.

This clone appeared once. The CDR3 protein is CASSPPSGRTSYEQYF. The DNA for the CDR3 is TGTGCCAGCAGCCCCCCTAGCGGGAGGACCTCCTACGAGCAGTACTTC. The chain recombines TRBV7-9 with TRBJ2-7, with 11 bases aligning to TRBD2. J lost 0 bases, V lost 5 bases, and 6 bases had no gene match. The CDR3 covers 16 residues. In germline, CDR1 is SEHNR, CDR2 FQNEAQ (reference sequence).